The rows below give T cell receptor beta chains drawn from one sample of a study of blood T cells in healthy people across ages. TCRdb analysed the 5' RACE reads with MiXCR anew, one entry per CDR3 protein. Of fewer than 800,000 distinct CDR3 sequences in the sample, 32% are singletons; the top ten hold approximately 15%. The sequencing input was blood. All receptors derive from a woman aged 80 or over in good health. The CDR3 runs from the conserved cysteine through the conserved F or W. A D gene is named only where the DNA matches it firmly. A row's size may be missing; if present it is once, few, many or a size class.

NA,TRBJ1-3,TRBV12-3/TRBV12-4,few,TGTGCCAGCCATGGCGGAGACCAGACGTTTGGAAACACCATATATTTT,CASHGGDQTFGNTIYF
TRBD1,TRBJ2-2,TRBV20-1,NA,TGCAGTGCTTGGGCCGGGACAGGGGTTTCCGGGGAGCTGTTTTTT,CSAWAGTGVSGELFF
NA,TRBJ2-7,TRBV12-3/TRBV12-4,many,TGTGCCAGCAGTTTAGCCTCGAGGGCTAAAAGCTCCTACGAGCAGTACTTC,CASSLASRAKSSYEQYF
NA,TRBJ2-5,TRBV7-2,few,TGTGCCAGCAGCTTAGGAGGGACTTGGGAGACCCAGTACTTC,CASSLGGTWETQYF
NA,TRBJ1-5,TRBV29-1,many,TGCAGCGTTGTGGAGGGACCCGGTCAGCCCCAGCATTTT,CSVVEGPGQPQHF
TRBD1,TRBJ1-3,TRBV27,NA,TGTGCCAGCAGTCCGACAGGGCCTGGAAACACCATATATTTT,CASSPTGPGNTIYF
NA,TRBJ2-5,TRBV20-1,many,TGCAGTGCTGATCTGGGTGACGGTGAGACCCAGTACTTC,CSADLGDGETQYF
TRBD2,TRBJ2-2,TRBV6-2/TRBV6-3,NA,TGTGCCAGCAGATCCGGACTAGCGGAGCGGAGATACACCGGGGAGCTGTTTTTT,CASRSGLAERRYTGELFF
NA,TRBJ2-5,TRBV7-2,once,TGTGCCAGCAGCTCTCCGGGTTTAATGGGAGAGACCCAGTACTTC,CASSSPGLMGETQYF
TRBD2,TRBJ2-3,TRBV11-1,NA,TGTGCCAGCAGCTTAGGTTCCGGACTAGTTATAGATACGCAGTATTTT,CASSLGSGLVIDTQYF
TRBD1,TRBJ1-6,TRBV27,NA,TGTGCCAGCAGTCCCGACAGGGGAAGTTCACCCCCCCACTTT,CASSPDRGSSPPHF
NA,TRBJ2-7,TRBV28,many,TGTGCCAGCAGTTTCCCTCCTGACAGGCGGGGATCCTACGAGCAGTACTTC,CASSFPPDRRGSYEQYF
TRBD2,TRBJ2-1,TRBV29-1,NA,TGCAGCGGAACCAAGCGGGAGGAGCAGTTCTTC,CSGTKREEQFF
NA,TRBJ2-7,TRBV7-2,NA,TGTGCCAGCAGCGAGGGACCGACCTACGAGCAGTACTTC,CASSEGPTYEQYF
NA,TRBJ2-3,TRBV6-6,many,TGTGCCAGCAGTTACTCGTCAGATACGCAGTATTTT,CASSYSSDTQYF
NA,TRBJ1-1,TRBV5-1,NA,TGCGCCAGCAGCTTCACCAGGGGTATTACTGAAGCTTTCTTT,CASSFTRGITEAFF
TRBD1,TRBJ1-5,TRBV30,NA,TGTGCCTGGGTACGCTTGGGACAGGGGTCACTATATAGCAATCAGCCCCAGCATTTT,CAWVRLGQGSLYSNQPQHF
TRBD1,TRBJ1-1,TRBV20-1,few,TGCAGTGCTAGAAACAGGGGTAGTACTGAAGCTTTCTTT,CSARNRGSTEAFF
TRBD2,TRBJ2-7,TRBV19,few,TGTGCCAGTAGTATGCTAGCGGGGGGCTCCTACGAGCAGTACTTC,CASSMLAGGSYEQYF
NA,TRBJ1-2,TRBV12-3/TRBV12-4,NA,TGTGCCAGCAGTTCGTCCGGGCCTAATCGCTACACCTTC,CASSSSGPNRYTF
NA,TRBJ2-5,TRBV6-2/TRBV6-3,NA,TGTGCCAGCAGTTACGGTCAGGGGCCCCTCTACGGGCAGTACTTC,CASSYGQGPLYGQYF
NA,TRBJ1-2,TRBV6-6,many,TGTGCCAGCAGTTACCAGCCCCAGGGGAACTATGGCTACACCTTC,CASSYQPQGNYGYTF
NA,TRBJ2-1,TRBV29-1,NA,TGCAGCGTTGATTTTTCGGAGGTGGATGAGCAGTTCTTC,CSVDFSEVDEQFF
TRBD1,TRBJ1-1,TRBV13,NA,TGTGCCAGCAGCTTGAGGGACAGGATACGTGAAGCTTTCTTT,CASSLRDRIREAFF
NA,TRBJ1-6,TRBV12-3/TRBV12-4,many,TGTGCCAGCAGTTTGGGCGGGCCTTCAGAGTTTACCCTCCACTTT,CASSLGGPSEFTLHF
NA,TRBJ2-1,TRBV12-3/TRBV12-4,many,TGTGCCAGCCTTGGTGAGACAGCCTCCTACAATGAGCAGTTCTTC,CASLGETASYNEQFF
NA,TRBJ1-4,TRBV9,NA,TGTGCCAGCAGCGTAGGGGGACGGGAGTCAAAACTGTTTTTT,CASSVGGRESKLFF
TRBD1,TRBJ1-2,TRBV5-6,many,TGTGCCAGCAGCCCGGGACAGATCTATGGCTACACCTTC,CASSPGQIYGYTF
NA,TRBJ2-5,TRBV7-2,many,TGTGCCAGCAGTTTGGGGGGGCCAGAGACCCAGTACTTC,CASSLGGPETQYF
TRBD1,TRBJ2-5,TRBV7-9,many,TGTGCCAGCAGCTACTTGACGAGGACAGGGGGCGCGGGGACGGAGACCCAGTACTTC,CASSYLTRTGGAGTETQYF
NA,TRBJ1-6,TRBV7-2,many,TGTGCCAGCAGCTTAGACAGAGAGCGTTCTCGACCCCTCCACTTT,CASSLDRERSRPLHF
TRBD1,TRBJ2-1,TRBV20-1,many,TGCAGTGCTAGAGATCACGGGACAGGGGGCTCCAATGAGCAGTTCTTC,CSARDHGTGGSNEQFF
NA,TRBJ1-5,TRBV20-1,few,TGCAGTGCTGCCACGGGGGGGGCTGGCAATCAGCCCCAGCATTTT,CSAATGGAGNQPQHF
NA,TRBJ2-3,TRBV7-3,NA,TGTGCCAGCAGCTTGGGAGCGATTAGGACAGATACGCAGTATTTT,CASSLGAIRTDTQYF
TRBD2,TRBJ2-5,TRBV4-3,NA,TGCGCCAGCAGCCAAGGGCGGGGGTACGAGAATGAGCAGTACTTC,CASSQGRGYENEQYF
NA,TRBJ2-1,TRBV5-4,many,TGTGCCAGCAGCTTGGAGCCCATAAACAATGAGCAGTTCTTC,CASSLEPINNEQFF
TRBD1,TRBJ2-7,TRBV30,many,TGTGCCTGGAGTGGACAGGGTCACGAGCAGTACTTC,CAWSGQGHEQYF
TRBD1,TRBJ2-2,TRBV5-1,NA,TGCGCCAGCAGCTGGACAGGGGGCTTATCCGGGGAGCTGTTTTTT,CASSWTGGLSGELFF
NA,TRBJ1-1,TRBV5-1,NA,TGCGCCAGCAGCTCCAGTGGATTTACTGAAGCTTTCTTT,CASSSSGFTEAFF
TRBD2,TRBJ2-1,TRBV7-6,many,TGTGCCAGCAGCCAACTAGCGGGGTATCGACCTAGTTTCTCCTACAATGAGCAGTTCTTC,CASSQLAGYRPSFSYNEQFF
NA,TRBJ1-2,TRBV6-1,once,TGTGCCAGCAGTGGCCCCCGCTATGGCTACACCTTC,CASSGPRYGYTF
TRBD2,TRBJ2-1,TRBV15,NA,TGTGCCATCACTGCCGGGACTAGCGGGAGATGGAGGAATGAGCAGTTCTTC,CAITAGTSGRWRNEQFF
TRBD2,TRBJ2-5,TRBV5-1,many,TGCGCCAGCAGCTTGGAGCGGGGTAGATGGGAGACCCAGTACTTC,CASSLERGRWETQYF
NA,TRBJ2-1,TRBV29-1,NA,TGCAGCGTTGCAGATTACAATGAGCAGTTCTTC,CSVADYNEQFF
NA,TRBJ1-2,TRBV7-2,many,TGTGCCAGCAGCTTCCCGGCTGACCCCTCTAACTATGGCTACACCTTC,CASSFPADPSNYGYTF
NA,TRBJ2-2,TRBV19,NA,TGTGCCAGTAGTAAGTCGCAACAGTCAAACACCGGGGAGCTGTTTTTT,CASSKSQQSNTGELFF
TRBD2,TRBJ2-1,TRBV20-1,many,TGCAGTGCCCTGGCCCAGCGGGGGGTTAATAGGCATGAGCAGTTCTTC,CSALAQRGVNRHEQFF
NA,TRBJ2-7,TRBV20-1,many,TGCAGTGCTATCAGTACAGGGCCCGAGCAGTACTTC,CSAISTGPEQYF
TRBD2,TRBJ2-5,TRBV5-1,NA,TGTGCCAACAGCTGGGGCGGCGGGGGAGAAGAGACCCAGTACTTC,CANSWGGGGEETQYF
NA,TRBJ2-5,TRBV5-4,many,TGTGCCAGCAGCTTCTCACGGGGGTCACAAGAGACCCAGTACTTC,CASSFSRGSQETQYF
NA,TRBJ2-4,TRBV9,few,TGTGCCAGCAGCCCCAGATTCAACGGCGGGGTGGCCAAAAACATTCAGTACTTC,CASSPRFNGGVAKNIQYF
NA,TRBJ1-1,TRBV7-9,NA,TGTGCCAGCAGCTTAGCGCTCGAGTGGAGGACTGAAGCTTTCTTT,CASSLALEWRTEAFF
NA,TRBJ2-1,TRBV24-1,many,TGTGCCACCAGGGGCCCACTGGGCAATGAGCAGTTCTTC,CATRGPLGNEQFF
NA,TRBJ2-7,TRBV28,many,TGTGCCAGTCGGGCGGCGGGACGGACCTACGAGCAGTACTTC,CASRAAGRTYEQYF